The 22 T cell receptor beta chains given below trace back to one sample, sequenced in a study of kidney transplant recipient with SARS-CoV-2 infection. Each CDR3 protein gets one entry after TCRdb re-called the reads with MiXCR. Counted here are 200,000 to 250,000 distinct CDR3 sequences, under 35% occurring once; the ten biggest clones make up less than 8.5%. This specimen consisted of a blood sample, obtained at baseline and between days 110 and 120 from a kidney transplant recipient. Receptors originate from a young adult male patient who had COVID-19 and was a kidney transplant recipient. Some T cells may be transferred from the graft donor.

The V and J genes are TRBV10-3 and TRBJ1-1; weak D call: TRBD1 (6 bases). This CDR3 has 15 residues. V was pared by 3 bases and J by 4 bases, with 15 bases between. Germline CDR1 reads ENHRY; CDR2 reads SYGVKD. The CDR3 here is CAISEKQGGGTEAFF. In nucleotides, the CDR3 is TGTGCCATCAGTGAAAAACAGGGTGGGGGCACTGAAGCTTTCTTT.

About this clonotype itself: This could be a read error, since a much larger clone is one nucleotide away. V is TRBV5-5 and J is TRBJ1-2; D remains ambiguous. The V gene lost 7 bases and the J gene lost 4 bases, with 23 bases spanning the gap. CDR1 is SGHKS and CDR2 is YYEKEE in the germline V gene (reference sequence). The CDR3 spans 16 residues. As DNA, the CDR3 is TGTGCCAGCCCTTTCCCTGTCTCGCGAAAGATCTATGGCTACACCTTC. Translated: CASPFPVSRKIYGYTF.

In its sample, this clonotype was seen many times. The V gene is TRBV5-1, the J gene TRBJ2-2, with D tentatively TRBD2 (6 bases). Per the germline V gene, CDR1 is SGHRS and CDR2 is YFSETQ. Trimming took 3 bases from V and 4 from J, leaving 13 bases between them. The CDR3 has 15 residues. The CDR3: CASSYYAGPTGELFF. The CDR3 DNA sequence: TGCGCCAGCAGCTATTACGCGGGACCCACCGGGGAGCTGTTTTTT. Looking up the rest from reference TRBV5-1 and TRBJ2-2 gives the full variable domain: KAGVTQTPRYLIKTRGQQVTLSCSPISGHRSVSWYQQTPGQGLQFLFEYFSETQRNKGNFPGRFSGRQFSNSRSEMNVSTLELGDSALYLCASSYYAGPTGELFFGEGSRLTVL.

Many counts were recorded for this clonotype. The V and J genes are TRBV12-3 or TRBV12-4 and TRBJ1-3; D remains unclear. V was cut by 3 bases and J by 2 bases, with 11 bases left in between. CDR3 length: 15 amino acids. The CDR3 DNA is TGTGCCAGCAGTTTGACGGCAGGCCCTGGAAACACCATATATTTT. Residues: CASSLTAGPGNTIYF.

Ten or more counts support this clonotype. V and J are TRBV2 and TRBJ1-1, with D possibly being TRBD1 (6 bases). The CDR3 loop spans 15 amino acids. V lost 8 bases, J lost 7 bases, and 23 bases lay in between. Germline-derived CDR1 and CDR2 are SNHLY and FYNNEI. Here the CDR3 reads CASRKQGTHNSEAFF. DNA of the CDR3: TGTGCCAGCCGAAAACAGGGTACCCATAATAGTGAAGCTTTCTTT.

At least ten counts were recorded for this clonotype. The chain couples TRBV4-2 to TRBJ1-5, with D possibly TRBD1 on 6 matching bases. The CDR3 length is 14 residues. Germline lookup yields CDR1 LGHNA and CDR2 YNFKEQ. Trimming removed 0 bases at V and 7 bases at J, with 10 bases between. CDR3: CASSQETGLQPQHF. In nucleotides, the CDR3 is TGTGCCAGCAGCCAAGAGACAGGACTGCAGCCCCAGCATTTT.

Concerning this clonotype: Germline is not matched at one junction end, which may reflect a read error. The V call is TRBV6-5, the J call TRBJ1-4; perhaps TRBD1 as D (6 bases). This CDR3 is built from 14 residues. Germline CDR1 and CDR2: MNHEY and SVGAGI. CDR3 coding DNA: TGTGCCAGCAGTGCGGGGGGCGTTAATGAAAAACTGCTTTTT. Protein product: CASSAGGVNEKLLF.

Comment on this clonotype: An end of the junction does not agree with germline; a read error may underlie this. The chain is built from TRBV7-8 and TRBJ2-4; 8 nucleotides line up with TRBD2. Germline V gene sequence: CDR1 SGHVS, CDR2 FQNEAQ. The CDR3 extends over 16 amino acids. As DNA, the CDR3 is TGTGCCAGCAGCCCGGGGGGGGTGGCGGGTACCTACGAGCAGTGCTTC. Amino acid sequence: CASSPGGVAGTYEQCF.

Concerning this clonotype itself: It may be a read error: a sequence one base away is much more abundant. The V and J genes are TRBV8-2 and TRBJ2-6. TRBV8-2 is recorded as a pseudogene. CDR3 length equals 17 residues. In DNA, the CDR3 is TGTGGCGACATAAGTAGGATAACACAAAGTCGGGCCAACGTCCTGACTTTC. It encodes CGDISRITQSRANVLTF.

This clonotype was detected only once. Compared with germline, one end of the junction differs, possibly owing to a read error. V usage is TRBV7-8 and J usage is TRBJ2-5; 10 bases agree with TRBD2. The CDR3 totals 16 residues. The germline CDR1 and CDR2 sequences are SGHVS and FQNEAQ. CDR3 sequence reads: CTSSLGSGRAPETQYF. The CDR3 DNA is TGTACCAGCAGCTTAGGGAGCGGGAGGGCCCCAGAGACCCAGTACTTC.

This clonotype was picked up one time. Mismatch with germline at one junction end may stem from a read error. V and J are TRBV5-1 and TRBJ2-5; D is perhaps TRBD2 (5 bases). This CDR3 has 15 amino acids. Germline V CDR1 and CDR2: SGHRS, YFSETQ. For the CDR3, the DNA is TGCGCCAGCAGCTTGGCGCGGGCGCAACAAGAGACCCGGTACTTC. It is translated as CASSLARAQQETRYF.

As concerns this clonotype: A much larger clone lies a single base off, so this may be a read error. The chain links TRBV6-1 to TRBJ1-2; the D is unclear. Germline loops: CDR1 MNHNS, CDR2 SASEGT. This CDR3 contains 17 residues. The CDR3 protein is CASSDLVGGRKTYGYAF. The CDR3 DNA follows: TGTGCCAGCAGTGACCTTGTAGGTGGGAGAAAGACCTATGGCTACGCCTTC.

This clonotype was seen only a few times. The chain employs TRBV6-5 and TRBJ2-1; D ambiguous. The CDR3 sequence is 13 residues long. Germline V lookup: CDR1 MNHEY, CDR2 SVGAGI. V gave up 2 bases and J gave up 6 bases, with 8 bases separating them. CDR3 DNA: TGTGCCAGCAGTTACGAGCAGGCCAATGAGCAGTTCTTC. This sequence encodes CASSYEQANEQFF.

CDR3 in DNA: TGTGCCTTGCTGGGACTAGCGGCCCAAGAGACCCAGTACTTC. It is translated as CALLGLAAQETQYF. The chain recombines TRBV30 with TRBJ2-5; 11 bases agree with TRBD2. CDR3 length equals 14 residues. V was pared by 7 bases and J by 1 base, with 5 bases of the junction left unmatched. Looked up from germline, CDR1 is GTSNPN and CDR2 is SVGIG (reference sequence).

In regard to this clonotype: Given a much more abundant clone one base away, this may be a read error. The chain is built from TRBV20-1 and TRBJ2-7, with 7 bases that match TRBD1. Germline V gene lookup returns CDR1 DFQATT and CDR2 SNEGSKA (reference sequence). This CDR3 has 14 residues. The ends lost 5 bases at V and 7 bases at J; junction bases unmatched: 14. The CDR3 DNA reads TGCAGTGCTCCCCCGAGAGTCAGGGGGTCGGAGCAGTACTTC. Its translation: CSAPPRVRGSEQYF.

This clonotype has at least ten counts. The rearrangement uses TRBV27 and TRBJ1-5; possibly TRBD1 for D (5 bases). The CDR3 covers 14 residues. CDR1 is MNHEY, CDR2 SMNVEV, per germline (reference sequence). The V end lost 4 bases, the J end lost 9 bases, and 16 bases lay between the germline ends. CDR3 in DNA: TGTGCCAGCAGTTCTCACAGGCAGGAAAGGCCCCAGCATTTT. Its protein product is CASSSHRQERPQHF.

This clonotype was counted at least ten times. This chain links TRBV18 with TRBJ2-3, with 9 bases matching TRBD1. The CDR3 loop spans 15 amino acids. The ends lost 4 bases at V and 4 bases at J; junction bases unmatched: 6. Looked up from germline, CDR1 is KGHSH and CDR2 is LQKENI. The CDR3 DNA sequence: TGTGCCAGCTCACTCGGACAGGGGACCTCAGATACGCAGTATTTT. It is translated as CASSLGQGTSDTQYF.

This clonotype appeared a few times. The chain links TRBV5-5 to TRBJ1-2; the D is unclear. This CDR3 comprises 16 residues. Germline loops: CDR1 SGHKS, CDR2 YYEKEE (reference sequence). The V end was cut by 7 bases, the J end by 4 bases, with 23 bases between. The CDR3 bases are TGTGCCAGCCATCTTTCTGTCTCGCGAAAGACCTATGGCTACACCTTC. This codes for CASHLSVSRKTYGYTF. The full variable domain, rest sourced from reference TRBV5-5 and TRBJ1-2, is DAGVTQSPTHLIKTRGQQVTLRCSPISGHKSVSWYQQVLGQGPQFIFQYYEKEERGRGNFPDRFSARQFPNYSSELNVNALLLGDSALYLCASHLSVSRKTYGYTFGSGTRLTVV.

This clonotype occurred many times. The chain is built from TRBV11-2 and TRBJ1-2; D is undetermined. V was shortened by 0 bases and J by 6 bases, with 14 bases between the two germline ends. This CDR3 has 15 residues. Germline lookup yields CDR1 SGHAT and CDR2 FQNNGV. CDR3 sequence (DNA): TGTGCCAGCAGCTTAGAGGGAACCATTGGGGATGGCTACACCTTC. It is translated as CASSLEGTIGDGYTF.

Many counts were recorded for this clonotype. The V and J genes are TRBV20-1 and TRBJ2-1; D possibly corresponds to TRBD2 (5 bases). The germline CDR1 and CDR2 sequences are DFQATT and SNEGSKA (reference sequence). V lost 0 bases and J lost 3, with 12 bases in between. The CDR3 contains 15 residues. CDR3 residues: CSARDPLAFYNEQFF. Written as DNA, the CDR3 is TGCAGTGCTAGAGATCCGCTAGCTTTCTACAATGAGCAGTTCTTC.

As to this clonotype: This may stem from a read error, because a much larger clone lies one nucleotide away. The rearrangement uses TRBV6-6 and TRBJ2-5; D is uncertain. CDR1 is MNHNY and CDR2 is SVGAGI in the germline V gene (reference sequence). The CDR3 consists of 18 residues. CDR3 coding DNA: TGTGCCAGCGGTTACTTGGCTAAAGGTGGGCTATACCAAGAGACCCAGTACTTC. As protein: CASGYLAKGGLYQETQYF.

This clonotype was counted many times. Here the CDR3 reads CASSRNPSGRYEQYF. The DNA of the CDR3 is TGTGCCAGCAGCCGCAACCCTAGCGGGAGATACGAGCAGTACTTC. The V and J genes are TRBV3-1 and TRBJ2-7; 10 nucleotides agree with TRBD2. From germline, CDR1 is LGHDT and CDR2 YNNKEL (reference sequence). The J segment lost 4 bases and the V segment lost 4 bases, leaving 7 bases of the junction unmatched. This CDR3 spans 15 amino acids.